These 16 T cell receptor beta chains share one sample of origin, sequenced in a study of blood T cell repertoires in COVID-19. Clones were sequenced by immunoSEQ multiplex PCR, and TCRdb holds only the in-frame ones, with some missing. The sample consists of roughly 100,000 clones, about nine tenths of them appearing once. The sequenced sample consisted of peripheral blood. The source is a woman in her forties or fifties with COVID-19, enrolled during active disease.

The chain couples TRBV29-1 to TRBJ1-4; 7 bases agree with TRBD1. This CDR3 is 15 amino acids long. Germline CDR1 SQVTM, CDR2 ANQGSEA. J gave up 3 bases and V 4 bases, and 8 bases lay outside the gene matches. CDR3 amino acids: CSVVASDRSNEKLFF. CDR3 coding DNA: TGCAGCGTTGTAGCTTCGGACAGGTCTAATGAAAAACTGTTTTTT.

The chain uses TRBV28 and TRBJ1-2; TRBD1 matches at 9 bases. Per the germline V gene, CDR1 is MDHEN and CDR2 is SYDVKM. Unmatched junction bases numbered 17, after V lost 5 bases and J lost 4 bases. The CDR3 sequence is 18 residues long. CDR3 loop: CASSASTGGGTVGYGYTF. The CDR3 nucleotides are TGTGCCAGCAGTGCGTCGACAGGGGGTGGGACGGTGGGCTATGGCTACACCTTC.

J is TRBJ2-7 and V is TRBV6-5; 11 bases map to TRBD1. Germline V lookup: CDR1 MNHEY, CDR2 SVGAGI. CDR3 size: 15 residues. The junction had 9 bases not matched to a gene; V was cut back by 6 bases and J by 5 bases. The CDR3 DNA reads TGTGCCAGCAGCCATGCCGGGACAGGGGGAGACGAGCAGTACTTC. As protein: CASSHAGTGGDEQYF.

The V gene is TRBV28, the J gene TRBJ2-1, with TRBD1 as a possible D gene (7 bases). Germline V gene lookup returns CDR1 MDHEN and CDR2 SYDVKM. V lost 4 bases, J lost 7 bases, and 17 bases lay in between. The CDR3 covers 15 residues. CDR3 nucleotides: TGTGCCAGCAGTTCCCCCCGGCCAGGGGGGAATGAGCAGTTCTTC. It is translated as CASSSPRPGGNEQFF.

The chain has TRBV5-4 and TRBJ1-4; weak D call: TRBD1 (6 bases). CDR3 size: 14 residues. V dropped 2 bases and J dropped 8 bases, with 13 bases sitting between them. Germline V gene lookup returns CDR1 SGHNT and CDR2 YYREEE (reference sequence). The CDR3 region has the DNA TGTGCCAGCAGCTTTTCCAGGGGATCCGAAAAACTGTTTTTT. Protein sequence: CASSFSRGSEKLFF.

Here the CDR3 reads CASSDGVNSGNTIYF. The CDR3 coding sequence is TGTGCCAGCAGTGACGGGGTAAACTCTGGAAACACCATATATTTT. This chain joins TRBV2 and TRBJ1-3, with unresolved D. From germline, CDR1 is SNHLY and CDR2 FYNNEI. V lost 3 bases, J lost 0 bases, and 9 bases lay in between. The CDR3 length is 15 residues.

This clone showed up just a few times. This chain connects TRBV9 to TRBJ2-2, with 12 positions matching TRBD2. Trimming removed 4 bases from V and 6 bases from J; junction bases left unmatched: 7. The germline CDR1 and CDR2 sequences are SGDLS and YYNGEE. This CDR3 spans 16 amino acids. The CDR3 nucleotides read TGTGCCAGCAGCCTCAGGGGACTAGCGGGCCCCGGGGAGCTGTTTTTT. Amino acids: CASSLRGLAGPGELFF.

The V call is TRBV21-1, the J call TRBJ2-1; TRBD1 reflects the table's D call only, with no check against the DNA. TRBV21-1 is recorded as a pseudogene. The CDR3 is made up of 18 amino acids. CDR3 in DNA: TGTGCCAGCCCCCGCGGGACAGGGGTCGGTGTTCTGTACAATGAGCAGTTCTTC. It translates to CASPRGTGVGVLYNEQFF.

The V and J genes are TRBV11-2 and TRBJ1-2, with D unclear. Trimming cost V 3 bases and J 6 bases, with 11 bases left between them. CDR3 length equals 13 residues. Germline V gene sequence: CDR1 SGHAT, CDR2 FQNNGV. In DNA form, the CDR3 reads TGTGCCAGCAGCTTTTCAAACGGTGATGGCTACACCTTC. Residues: CASSFSNGDGYTF.

This clone was recorded once. This chain joins TRBV6-5 and TRBJ2-7, with TRBD2 identical over 7 bases. This CDR3 spans 13 amino acids. The V segment lost 5 bases and the J segment 4 bases; nucleotides outside the gene matches: 5. Germline CDR1 reads MNHEY; CDR2 reads SVGAGI. The CDR3 sequence is CASSPGTTYEQYF. The CDR3 DNA reads as TGTGCCAGCAGTCCCGGGACTACATACGAGCAGTACTTC.

V gene TRBV12-5 combines with J gene TRBJ2-5, with 8 nucleotides matching TRBD2. J gave up 4 bases and V 3 bases, and 7 bases lay outside the gene matches. The CDR3 has 15 amino acids. In germline, CDR1 is LGHNT, CDR2 FRNRAP. CDR3 sequence: CASGLSGGTIETQYF. The DNA for the CDR3 is TGTGCTAGTGGTTTAAGCGGGGGAACGATAGAGACCCAGTACTTC.

The genes are TRBV4-2 and TRBJ1-4; D is perhaps TRBD1 (5 bases). V was cut by 0 bases and J by 4 bases, with 15 bases left in between. The length of the CDR3 is 17 residues. The germline CDR1 and CDR2 sequences are LGHNA and YNFKEQ. The CDR3 spells CASSQDPIQGNNEKLFF. The CDR3, as DNA: TGTGCCAGCAGCCAAGATCCTATTCAGGGTAATAATGAAAAACTGTTTTTT.

V and J are TRBV27 and TRBJ1-1; 8 bases are shared with TRBD1. The germline V gene has CDR1 MNHEY and CDR2 SMNVEV (reference sequence). Trimming took 5 bases from V and 0 from J; bases not matched to a gene: 8. The CDR3 extends over 16 amino acids. In DNA, the CDR3 is TGTGCCAGCAGTCCCCAGGACAGGGCCATGAACACTGAAGCTTTCTTT. Translating it yields CASSPQDRAMNTEAFF.

The J gene is TRBJ1-1, the V gene TRBV7-2; TRBD1 matches at 7 bases. The ends lost 3 bases at V and 0 bases at J; junction bases unmatched: 7. The CDR3 length is 16 residues. Germline V lookup: CDR1 SGHTA, CDR2 FQGNSA. CDR3 region: CASSFTGVPMNTEAFF. CDR3 nucleotides: TGTGCCAGCAGCTTCACAGGGGTGCCCATGAACACTGAAGCTTTCTTT.

V gene TRBV4-1 combines with J gene TRBJ2-2; TRBD2 matches at 7 bases. Trimming removed 3 bases from V and 6 bases from J; junction bases left unmatched: 7. This CDR3 is 15 amino acids long. The germline gives CDR1 MGHRA, CDR2 YSYEKL. CDR3: CASSQGLLAPGELFF. The CDR3 DNA sequence: TGCGCCAGCAGCCAGGGACTATTGGCTCCCGGGGAGCTGTTTTTT.

The chain employs TRBV4-1 and TRBJ2-4; the match to TRBD2 covers 9 bases. The junction had 8 bases not matched to a gene; V was cut back by 3 bases and J by 5 bases. The length of the CDR3 is 16 residues. Germline V lookup: CDR1 MGHRA, CDR2 YSYEKL. CDR3 in DNA: TGCGCCAGCAGCCACCCCCAGCGGGGGGACCAAAACATTCAGTACTTC. Its protein product is CASSHPQRGDQNIQYF.